This T cell receptor (beta chain) was found in a study of long-term antiretroviral therapy in people with HIV. The CDR3 is made up of 17 amino acids. Trimming stripped 3 bases from V and 6 bases from J, with 21 bases between. Per germline, CDR1 LNHDA and CDR2 SQIVND (reference sequence). Survey level was the resolution at which the v3.0 immunoSEQ assay ran. Clones were sequenced by immunoSEQ multiplex PCR, and TCRdb holds only the in-frame ones, with some missing. Found here are under 35,000 clones, approximately 95% of them singletons; the top ten hold roughly 4%. Participants with HIV, all of them, were treated in the United States.

Sequences were derived from unsorted PBMCs, sampled more than 5 years after starting antiretroviral therapy. The genes are TRBV19 and TRBJ2-1; no clear D. This TCR came from a woman between 50 and 59 years old with HIV. DNA for the CDR3: TGTGCCAGTAGTATCGCTGCATTAGTGACTTTCCCCAATGAGCAGTTCTTC. Translated: CASSIAALVTFPNEQFF. Drawing the rest from reference TRBV19 and TRBJ2-1, the complete variable domain is DGGITQSPKYLFRKEGQNVTLSCEQNLNHDAMYWYRQDPGQGLRLIYYSQIVNDFQKGDIAEGYSVSREKKESFPLTVTSAQKNPTAFYLCASSIAALVTFPNEQFFGPGTRLTVL.